This TCR beta chain was sequenced for a study of T cells expressing NK-cell markers (dated by TCRdb to 2020 to 2022). Looking at the study overall: Fewer than ten donors provided sorted CD3+CD56+NKG2C+, CD3+CD56+NKG2C- and CD3+CD56-NKG2C+ T-cell subsets, whose TCR beta-chain repertoires were profiled. Sequencing of the libraries produced 2 x 150 bp reads on Illumina HiSeq 2000/2500, MiSeq or NextSeq. Seven of the eight sequenced donors were HCMV-seropositive and one was HCMV-seronegative. The eight sequenced donors were randomly selected healthy volunteers, three men and five women.

The paper's findings and limits, for the study overall: In six donors, the dominant CD3+CD56+NKG2C+ clonotypes were among the top 10 CD8+ clonotypes and accounted for about 1.0-7.5% of CD8+ T cells. Whether the expanded NKG2C-expressing T cell clones were specific for HCMV antigens was left unclear. Those dominant clonotypes were again the most abundant among CD3+CD56-NKG2C+ cells in a handful of donors, at about 25-65%.

HCMV-specific IgG was detected in serum with a commercial ELISA kit to determine HCMV serostatus. Peripheral blood mononuclear cells were isolated from blood by Ficoll density gradient centrifugation. For sequencing, an Illumina HiSeq 2000 was employed. TCR beta cDNA libraries were prepared using 5'RACE template switching, which introduced a universal primer site and unique molecular identifiers. cDNA synthesis was primed from the TCR beta constant segment, followed by two successive PCR amplification steps. Under the source paper's analysis protocol: MIGEC handled demultiplexing of the reads and grouping by UMI, while MiTCR was used to assemble and quantify clonotypes. To remove erroneous sequences, TCR cDNA sequences were retained only when supported by two or more reads. The tcR package was used for downstream repertoire analysis, with clonotypes matched between fractions based on CDR3 nucleotide sequence plus V segment. VDJmatch was used to annotate antigen specificity against VDJdb, with one amino acid substitution in CDR3 allowed. TCRdb reprocessed the reads, reporting each CDR3 protein sequence once and no DNA. These V and J calls originate from TCRdb's pipeline instead of the authors' own analysis. The sample table records 200,000 to 300,000 distinct CDR3 sequences. The top ten clonotypes cover 0.39% of the sample.

The germline V gene gives CDR1 as MNHEY and CDR2 as SVGEGT. The CDR3 runs 12 residues from the cysteine to the phenylalanine. Nucleotide data are not available. A note on this clonotype: Its antigen remains unidentified.

The rearranged chain carries TRBV6-2 or TRBV6-3 and TRBJ2-1; TCRdb's D call of TRBD1 is untestable without DNA. The source material was blood T cells: a sorted CD56 or NKG2C T cell subset, CD4+ or CD8+ T cells, or bulk PBMC T cells (not recorded which). This TCR came from a man between 18 and 29 years old in good health. Donor details come from another sample of the same person, matched by shared clones. The CDR3 protein is CASTSSRNEQFF.